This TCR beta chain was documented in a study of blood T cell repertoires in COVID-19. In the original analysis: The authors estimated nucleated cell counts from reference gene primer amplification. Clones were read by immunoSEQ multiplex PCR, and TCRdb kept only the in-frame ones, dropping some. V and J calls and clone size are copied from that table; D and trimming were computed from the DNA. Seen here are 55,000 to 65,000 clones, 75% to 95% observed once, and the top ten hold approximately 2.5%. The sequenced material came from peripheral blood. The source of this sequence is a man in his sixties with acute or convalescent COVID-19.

The CDR3 DNA is TGTGCCAGCAGTTTATACAGGGACACCGGGGAGCTGTTTTTT. Its protein product is CASSLYRDTGELFF. This chain links TRBV27 with TRBJ2-2, with D possibly matching TRBD1 (6 bases). This CDR3 has 14 residues. Looked up from germline, CDR1 is MNHEY and CDR2 is SMNVEV (reference sequence). The V and J ends lost 1 base and 3 bases respectively, with 6 bases between them.